One and the same sample provided the 9 T cell receptor beta chains below, sequenced in a study of blood T cell repertoires in COVID-19. The protocol was immunoSEQ multiplex PCR, while the TCRdb copy is restricted to in-frame clones and leaves out a portion. The table includes about 190,000 clones, about 81% detected once. Sequencing was carried out using PBMCs or T cells enriched from blood (not recorded which). These receptor sequences come from a woman in her twenties or thirties who had recovered from COVID-19.

This sequence joins TRBV7-2 and TRBJ1-3; 8 bases are a match to TRBD1. Germline assignment: CDR1 SGHTA and CDR2 FQGNSA. J was trimmed by 4 bases and V by 7 bases; bases with no gene match: 9. This CDR3 is built from 15 residues. The CDR3 protein is CASILDRAPGNTIYF. As DNA, the CDR3 is TGTGCCAGCATCCTGGACAGGGCTCCCGGAAACACCATATATTTT. The full variable domain, in which reference TRBV7-2 and TRBJ1-3 provide the parts outside the CDR3, is GAGVSQSPSNKVTEKGKDVELRCDPISGHTALYWYRQSLGQGLEFLIYFQGNSAPDKSGLPSDRFSAERTGGSVSTLTIQRTQQEDSAVYLCASILDRAPGNTIYFGEGSWLTVV.

This clone was seen a few times. The chain employs TRBV7-2 and TRBJ2-5, with D tentatively TRBD1 (8 bases). Germline V gene data show CDR1 as SGHTA and CDR2 as FQGNSA. The V and J ends lost 0 bases and 5 bases respectively, with 28 bases between them. This CDR3 spans 20 amino acids. The CDR3 bases are TGTGCCAGCAGCTTAGCGCGGGCAGGGGGCGCTCGGCGGGAGACGGAGACCCAGTACTTC. As protein: CASSLARAGGARRETETQYF.

V usage is TRBV27 and J usage is TRBJ2-2; 8 bases are a match to TRBD2. After removal of 9 bases from V and 4 bases from J, the junction contained 7 bases not matched to a gene. Per germline, CDR1 MNHEY and CDR2 SMNVEV (reference sequence). The CDR3 runs 14 residues. In DNA, the CDR3 is TGTGCCAGTAGAGGACTAGCCTTCACCGGGGAGCTGTTTTTT. This translates into CASRGLAFTGELFF.

The DNA for the CDR3 is TGTGCCAGCAGCCAACCCGGGGACAGCCAAATTAACTATGGCTACACCTTC. Its protein is CASSQPGDSQINYGYTF. The genes are TRBV5-5 and TRBJ1-2, with TRBD1 identical over 7 bases. Germline CDR1 is SGHKS and CDR2 is YYEKEE (reference sequence). The CDR3 totals 17 residues. V was clipped by 4 bases and J by 1 base; unmatched bases: 13.

This chain links TRBV29-1 with TRBJ1-1; 9 nucleotides align to TRBD1. The germline gives CDR1 SQVTM, CDR2 ANQGSEA. The CDR3 contains 14 residues. V gave up 3 bases and J gave up 3 bases; unmatched junction bases: 5. The CDR3 region has the DNA TGCAGCGTTGACGAACAGGGGGCCGACACTGAAGCTTTCTTT. Amino acids: CSVDEQGADTEAFF.

The V gene is TRBV28, the J gene TRBJ2-7, with TRBD2 as a possible D gene (6 bases). V lost 7 bases and J lost 9, with 28 bases in between. The V gene's germline CDR1 is MDHEN and CDR2 SYDVKM. The CDR3 runs 16 residues. The CDR3 nucleotides read TGTGCCAGCATCCTAGGGAATAGTCCCGAGGGAGCGGGGCAGTACTTC. Residues: CASILGNSPEGAGQYF.

This clone was seen a single time. This chain uses TRBV5-6 with TRBJ1-1; no reliable D call. From germline, CDR1 is SGHDT and CDR2 YYEEEE. This CDR3 is built from 12 residues. V was cut by 4 bases and J by 6 bases, with 10 bases left in between. CDR3 region: CASSLDTPEAFF. The CDR3 region has the DNA TGTGCCAGCAGCCTCGACACGCCTGAAGCTTTCTTT.

This clone was observed a few times. The rearrangement joins TRBV11-2 to TRBJ1-6; no definite D call. V dropped 5 bases and J dropped 4 bases, with 9 bases sitting between them. The CDR3 runs to 14 residues. CDR1 and CDR2 from the germline V gene are SGHAT and FQNNGV. The CDR3 nucleotides are TGTGCCAGCAGCCAGACGGGTTATAATTCACCCCTCCACTTT. Its protein product is CASSQTGYNSPLHF. Drawing the rest from reference TRBV11-2 and TRBJ1-6, the complete variable domain is EAGVAQSPRYKIIEKRQSVAFWCNPISGHATLYWYQQILGQGPKLLIQFQNNGVVDDSQLPKDRFSAERLKGVDSTLKIQPAKLEDSAVYLCASSQTGYNSPLHFGNGTRLTVT.

This chain uses TRBV7-2 with TRBJ2-5, with D possibly matching TRBD1 (6 bases). CDR1 and CDR2 from the germline V gene are SGHTA and FQGNSA. Trimming pared 4 bases from V and 5 bases from J, leaving 17 bases between. The CDR3 is 15 residues long. CDR3 in DNA: TGTGCCAGCAGCTCCGCCACCAGGGGATGGGAGACCCAGTACTTC. It encodes CASSSATRGWETQYF.